This TCR beta chain was sequenced for a study of shared clonotypes between healthy human individuals. Repertoires were generated with immunoSEQ multiplex PCR, while TCRdb's copy carries only in-frame clones and drops some. This sample has 300,000 to 350,000 clones, with 70% to 75% found just once. Trimming at V came to 0 bases and at J to 3 bases, leaving 12 bases not matched to a gene. Germline lookup yields CDR1 SGHRS and CDR2 YFSETQ. CDR3 length: 18 amino acids. The source material was memory CD4+ T cells sorted from blood. Regarding subset: CD45RA-negative fraction. The rearrangement uses TRBV5-1 and TRBJ2-3; 8 nucleotides align to TRBD2. This clonotype was sampled from a man aged 25 to 45 in good health. The CDR3 DNA reads as TGCGCCAGCAGCTTGGCTGGTGTGGCGGGAGGAGGGACAGATACGCAGTATTTT. It specifies CASSLAGVAGGGTDTQYF.